Listed below are T cell receptor beta chains from one sample, sequenced in a study of a mutant IDH1 vaccine in newly diagnosed glioma. The antigens for these receptors are not known. Sequencing used immunoSEQ multiplex PCR; TCRdb keeps in-frame clones, though not all of them. Of roughly 32,000 clones detected, roughly 80% appear once; the ten largest clones hold roughly 7.1%. The sequences come from PBMCs, collected from a glioma patient whose treatment included an IDH1 peptide vaccine. These receptors were collected from a woman aged 18-35 years with glioma. Each CDR3 is given with its conserved first and last residue. Each record gives: V gene, clone size, J gene, D gene, CDR3 protein, CDR3 DNA. A D gene is named only where the DNA matches it firmly. The size of a clone is reported for some rows only, either as once, few or many, or as a class for expanded clones.

>TRBV9|NA|TRBJ2-3|NA
CASSVEGSTDTQYF
TGTGCCAGCAGCGTGGAGGGGAGCACAGATACGCAGTATTTT
>TRBV27|NA|TRBJ2-6|NA
CASSSDTGVSGANVLTF
TGTGCCAGCAGTTCCGATACGGGGGTCTCTGGGGCCAACGTCCTGACTTTC
>TRBV19|once|TRBJ2-5|NA
CASSIGQETQYF
TGTGCCAGTAGTATTGGGCAAGAGACCCAGTACTTC
>TRBV29-1|NA|TRBJ2-5|NA
CSVTEGTQYF
TGCAGCGTTACTGAAGGGACCCAGTACTTC
>TRBV2|NA|TRBJ1-1|TRBD1
CASSAGTGRTEAFF
TGTGCCAGCAGTGCCGGGACAGGGAGGACTGAAGCTTTCTTT
>TRBV7-9|NA|TRBJ2-3|NA
CASRRESDTQYF
TGTGCCAGCAGACGGGAGTCAGATACGCAGTATTTT
>TRBV4-1|NA|TRBJ1-1|TRBD1
CASSQAQGANTEAFF
TGCGCCAGCAGCCAAGCACAGGGGGCTAACACTGAAGCTTTCTTT
>TRBV6-6|NA|TRBJ1-4|NA
CASSGGGNEKLFF
TGTGCCAGCAGTGGGGGCGGAAATGAAAAACTGTTTTTT
>TRBV5-5|NA|TRBJ1-6|NA
CASRVGGSYNSPLHF
TGTGCCAGCAGAGTGGGAGGCTCCTATAATTCACCCCTCCACTTT
>TRBV4-1|NA|TRBJ2-1|TRBD1
CASSLFDRDRVGDEQFF
TGCGCCAGCAGCCTGTTCGACCGGGACAGGGTCGGCGATGAGCAGTTCTTC
>TRBV5-1|once|TRBJ2-1|TRBD1
CATAVGGYYNEQFF
TGCGCCACGGCTGTAGGGGGCTACTACAATGAGCAGTTCTTC
>TRBV5-1|NA|TRBJ2-2|TRBD2
CASSHGTSVNTGELFF
TGCGCCAGCAGCCACGGGACTAGCGTTAACACCGGGGAGCTGTTTTTT
>TRBV4-3|NA|TRBJ2-5|TRBD2
CASSQDLREGETQYF
TGCGCCAGCAGCCAAGATCTGAGGGAGGGAGAGACCCAGTACTTC
>TRBV6-5|NA|TRBJ2-2|NA
CASSYSSQGHGELFF
TGTGCCAGCAGTTACTCGAGCCAGGGCCACGGGGAGCTGTTTTTT
>TRBV4-1|NA|TRBJ2-3|TRBD2
CASSQGPLAGADTQYF
TGCGCCAGCAGCCAAGGACCACTAGCGGGAGCAGATACGCAGTATTTT
>TRBV7-8|NA|TRBJ1-3|NA
CASSPDRFSGNTIYF
TGTGCCAGCAGCCCCGACAGGTTCTCTGGAAACACCATATATTTT
>TRBV19|once|TRBJ2-7|TRBD2
CASSLRLAVTYEQYF
TGTGCCAGTAGCCTCAGACTAGCGGTGACCTACGAGCAGTACTTC
>TRBV18|NA|TRBJ2-7|NA
CASSPDSGSYEQYF
TGTGCCAGCTCACCAGATTCAGGTTCCTACGAGCAGTACTTC
>TRBV19|NA|TRBJ2-7|NA
CASSTGVGYEQYF
TGTGCCAGTAGTACAGGGGTAGGCTACGAGCAGTACTTC
>TRBV5-6|NA|TRBJ2-7|NA
CASSPVASGDYEQYF
TGTGCCAGCAGCCCGGTAGCCAGCGGCGACTACGAGCAGTACTTC
>TRBV10-3|few|TRBJ1-4|TRBD1
CAIGRTGWNEKLFF
TGTGCCATCGGCCGGACAGGGTGGAATGAAAAACTGTTTTTT
>TRBV14|NA|TRBJ1-4|NA
CASSQVASAREKLFF
TGTGCCAGCAGCCAAGTGGCATCTGCCCGGGAAAAACTGTTTTTT
>TRBV2|NA|TRBJ1-5|NA
CASSSPKRSGYQPQHF
TGTGCCAGCAGTTCCCCTAAACGGAGTGGTTACCAGCCCCAGCATTTT